The clone carrying this T cell receptor (beta chain) was observed many times. The data belong to a study of neurological immune-mediated disorders. V lost 6 bases to trimming and J lost 7 bases; unmatched junction nucleotides: 6. CDR3 length: 14 residues. TCRdb reanalysed the 5' RACE reads using MiXCR and keeps one entry per CDR3 protein. This repertoire shows about 23,000 distinct CDR3 sequences, 10% to 15% found once; its top ten account for around 13%. The clonotype originates from a woman aged 55-69 years with HTLV-1-associated myelopathy (HAM/TSP). The chain links TRBV12-3 or TRBV12-4 to TRBJ2-5, with TRBD2 matching 12 bases. Material: PBMCs. DNA of the CDR3: TGTGCCAGCAGGACTAGCGGGAGATCATTGACCCAGTACTTC. Its translation is CASRTSGRSLTQYF.